This T cell receptor beta chain was recovered during a study of T cell repertoires in cytomegalovirus infection. Study summary: Evidence of both CMV infection and a matching HLA type came from public TCR beta signatures. Study-level results: Identification of carriers of CMV plus the relevant HLA was performed using cumulative public TCR beta family frequency. HLA-C-restricted TCR beta clonotypes specific for CMV led the ex vivo response.

This clonotype was detected many times. Its target is not known. TCRdb itself ran the reads through MiXCR, one entry per CDR3 protein. Of about 230,000 distinct CDR3 sequences listed, 22% are singletons. V lost 4 bases, J lost 0 bases, and 11 bases lay in between. The CDR3 is made up of 15 amino acids. The germline V gene encodes CDR1 SGHTA and CDR2 FQGNSA. Sequenced input: CD8+ T cells from PBMCs. This TCR came from a human donor in good health (CMV status not recorded). Some clones in this sample may be carry-over from other donors' samples. The J gene is TRBJ2-3, the V gene TRBV7-2, with D maybe TRBD2 (6 bases). The CDR3 here is CASSSIRGSTDTQYF. The CDR3 DNA sequence: TGTGCCAGCAGCTCCATCCGGGGGAGCACAGATACGCAGTATTTT.